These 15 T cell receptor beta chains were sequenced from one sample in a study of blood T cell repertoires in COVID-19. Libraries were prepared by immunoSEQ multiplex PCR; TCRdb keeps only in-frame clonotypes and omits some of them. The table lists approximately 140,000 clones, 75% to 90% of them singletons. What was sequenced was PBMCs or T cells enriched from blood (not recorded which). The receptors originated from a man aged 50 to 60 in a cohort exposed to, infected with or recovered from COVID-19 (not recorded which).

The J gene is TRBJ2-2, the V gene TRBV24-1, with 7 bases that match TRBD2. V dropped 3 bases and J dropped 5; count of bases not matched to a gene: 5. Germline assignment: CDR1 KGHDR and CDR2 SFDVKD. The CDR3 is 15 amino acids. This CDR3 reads CATSDGGRGTGELFF. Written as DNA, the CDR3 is TGTGCCACCAGTGATGGCGGGAGAGGTACCGGGGAGCTGTTTTTT.

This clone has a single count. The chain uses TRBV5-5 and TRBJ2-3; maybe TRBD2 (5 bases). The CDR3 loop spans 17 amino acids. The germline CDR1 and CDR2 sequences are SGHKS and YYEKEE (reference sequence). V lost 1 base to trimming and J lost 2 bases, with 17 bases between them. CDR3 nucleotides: TGTGCCAGCAGCTTGTATTTTGGGCGACTACCCACAGATACGCAGTATTTT. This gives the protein CASSLYFGRLPTDTQYF.

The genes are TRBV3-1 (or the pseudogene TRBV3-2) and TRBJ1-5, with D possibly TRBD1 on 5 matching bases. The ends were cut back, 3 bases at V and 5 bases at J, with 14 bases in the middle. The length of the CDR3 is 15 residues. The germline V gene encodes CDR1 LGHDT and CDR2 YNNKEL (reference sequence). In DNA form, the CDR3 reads TGTGCCAGCAGCCACGGCAGGGTACTGGATCAGCCCCAGCATTTT. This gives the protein CASSHGRVLDQPQHF.

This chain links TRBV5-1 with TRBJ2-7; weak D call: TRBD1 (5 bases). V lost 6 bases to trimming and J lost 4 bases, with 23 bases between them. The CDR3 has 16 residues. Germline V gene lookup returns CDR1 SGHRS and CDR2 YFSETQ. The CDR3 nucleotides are TGCGCCAGCACCCCCGAACTGGGGCCGAAAGGGTACGAGCAGTACTTC. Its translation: CASTPELGPKGYEQYF.

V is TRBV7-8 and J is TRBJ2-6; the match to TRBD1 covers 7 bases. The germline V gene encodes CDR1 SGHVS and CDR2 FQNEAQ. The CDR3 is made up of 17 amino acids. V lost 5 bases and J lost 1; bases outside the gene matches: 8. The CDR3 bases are TGTGCCAGCAGCCAAGACAGGGTTCCTTCTGGGGCCAACGTCCTGACTTTC. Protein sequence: CASSQDRVPSGANVLTF.

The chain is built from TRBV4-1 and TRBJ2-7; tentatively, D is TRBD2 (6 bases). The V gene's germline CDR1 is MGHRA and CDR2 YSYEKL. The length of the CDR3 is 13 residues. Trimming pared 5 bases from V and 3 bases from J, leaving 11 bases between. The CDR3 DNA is TGCGCCAGCAGCACCGGGACTGGCTACGAGCAGTACTTC. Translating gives CASSTGTGYEQYF.

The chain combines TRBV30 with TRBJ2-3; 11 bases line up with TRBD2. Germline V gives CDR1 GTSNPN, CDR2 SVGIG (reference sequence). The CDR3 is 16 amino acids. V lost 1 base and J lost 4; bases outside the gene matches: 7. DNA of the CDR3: TGTGCCTGGAGTGGGGCTAGCGGGAGGTTTGCAGATACGCAGTATTTT. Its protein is CAWSGASGRFADTQYF.

This CDR3 reads CASTPGLGSYNEQFF. The CDR3 DNA is TGTGCCAGTACCCCGGGACTGGGCTCCTACAATGAGCAGTTCTTC. The rearrangement joins TRBV19 to TRBJ2-1, with D possibly being TRBD2 (6 bases). Germline V lookup: CDR1 LNHDA, CDR2 SQIVND (reference sequence). V dropped 7 bases and J dropped 0 bases, with 13 bases sitting between them. CDR3 length: 15 residues.

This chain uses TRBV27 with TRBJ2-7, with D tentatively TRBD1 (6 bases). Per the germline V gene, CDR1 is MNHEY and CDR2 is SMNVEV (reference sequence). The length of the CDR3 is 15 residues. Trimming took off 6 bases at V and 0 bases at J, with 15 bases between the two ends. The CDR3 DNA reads TGTGCCAGCAGACCGGACAGTTCCAGCTCCTACGAGCAGTACTTC. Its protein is CASRPDSSSSYEQYF.

In DNA, the CDR3 is TGTGCCAGCAGCTTACGGAACTATGGCTACACCTTC. The encoded protein is CASSLRNYGYTF. The chain uses TRBV13 and TRBJ1-2; D is ambiguous. Trimming removed 2 bases from V and 2 bases from J, with 3 bases in between. The CDR3 totals 12 residues. CDR1 PRHDT and CDR2 FYEKMQ come from the germline V gene (reference sequence).

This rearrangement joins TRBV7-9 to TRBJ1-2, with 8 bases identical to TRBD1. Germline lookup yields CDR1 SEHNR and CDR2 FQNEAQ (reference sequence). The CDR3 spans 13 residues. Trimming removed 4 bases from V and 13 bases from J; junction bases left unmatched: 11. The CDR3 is CASSWDRTPWGTF. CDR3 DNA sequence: TGTGCCAGCAGCTGGGACAGGACACCGTGGGGCACCTTC.

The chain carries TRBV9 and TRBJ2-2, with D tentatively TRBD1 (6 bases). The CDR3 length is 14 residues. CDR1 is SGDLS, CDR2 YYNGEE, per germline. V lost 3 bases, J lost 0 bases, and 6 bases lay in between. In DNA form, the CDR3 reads TGTGCCAGCAGCGGGACAGCGAACACCGGGGAGCTGTTTTTT. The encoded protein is CASSGTANTGELFF.

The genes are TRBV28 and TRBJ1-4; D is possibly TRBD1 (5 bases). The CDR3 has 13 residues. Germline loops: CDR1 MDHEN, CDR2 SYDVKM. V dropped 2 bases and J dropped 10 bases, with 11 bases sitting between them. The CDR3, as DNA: TGTGCCAGCAGTTTAAATCGAAGGGGAAAACTGTTTTTT. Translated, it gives CASSLNRRGKLFF.

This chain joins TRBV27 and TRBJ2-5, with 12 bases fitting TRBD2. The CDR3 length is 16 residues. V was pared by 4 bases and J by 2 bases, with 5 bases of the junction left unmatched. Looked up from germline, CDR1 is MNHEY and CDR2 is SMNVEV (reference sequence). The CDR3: CASSSGLAGRQETQYF. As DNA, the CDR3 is TGTGCCAGCAGTTCCGGACTAGCGGGACGTCAAGAGACCCAGTACTTC.

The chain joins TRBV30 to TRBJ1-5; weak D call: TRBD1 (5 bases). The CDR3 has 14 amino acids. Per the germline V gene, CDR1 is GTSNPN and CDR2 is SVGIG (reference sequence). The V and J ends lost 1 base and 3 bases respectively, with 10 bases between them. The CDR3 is CAWSGGTLNQPQHF. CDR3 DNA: TGTGCCTGGAGTGGGGGGACTCTCAATCAGCCCCAGCATTTT.